The clone carrying this T cell receptor (beta chain) came up a few times. Its specificity is unknown. This record belongs to a study of graft-versus-host responses after intestinal transplantation. About the study: Induction using anti-thymocyte globulin, followed by tacrolimus and steroids for two to three years, was given to all recipients.

Study conclusions and caveats: Declining HvG levels early post-transplant were linked to peak circulating GvH clone levels. Allografts of patients with graft-donor T cell macrochimerism showed high graft-versus-host to host-versus-graft clone ratios. GvH clones appeared in recipient marrow, some first in ileum or blood.

The CDR3 loop spans 13 amino acids. Trimming removed 2 bases from V and 4 bases from J, with 6 bases in between. Looked up from germline, CDR1 is LGHNT and CDR2 is FRNRAP. Some clones are missing from TCRdb's copy, which holds only in-frame ones; the method was immunoSEQ multiplex PCR. The data hold about 70,000 clones, with roughly 84% observed a single time. The chain has TRBV12-5 and TRBJ1-5; D ambiguous. The receptor's source is a human donor who was the organ donor for an intestinal transplant. Specimen: unstimulated CD4+ T cells sorted from spleen or lymph node cells, collected before transplant. The CDR3 reads CASGLNGNQPQHF. DNA of the CDR3: TGTGCTAGTGGTTTGAACGGGAATCAGCCCCAGCATTTT.